One sample yielded the 5 T cell receptor beta chains listed below, sequenced in a study of T cells after yellow fever vaccination. TCRdb reprocessed the 5' RACE reads with MiXCR, giving one entry per CDR3 protein. The data show about 45,000 distinct CDR3 sequences, 6.8% seen once. The source was CD8+ T cells not binding an NS4B(214-222) dextramer, sorted from PBMCs, collected 45 days after the yellow fever booster vaccination. These receptors originate from a man aged 30 to 39 who received the YFV17D yellow fever vaccine.

In its sample, this clonotype was seen many times. This sequence joins TRBV6-5 and TRBJ2-1, with a tentative D call TRBD1 (6 bases). Germline V gene lookup returns CDR1 MNHEY and CDR2 SVGAGI. Trimming left V 5 bases short and J 4 bases short, with 15 bases between. The CDR3 has 15 amino acids. This chain's CDR3 is CASSILGASYNEQFF. CDR3 in DNA: TGTGCCAGCAGTATCTTGGGGGCTTCGTACAATGAGCAGTTCTTC.

This clonotype came up many times. The rearrangement uses TRBV28 and TRBJ2-1; weak D call: TRBD2 (5 bases). The CDR3 loop spans 13 amino acids. With 6 bases removed from V and 4 bases from J, the gap between germline ends came to 10 bases. Germline V gene data show CDR1 as MDHEN and CDR2 as SYDVKM. CDR3: CASRRRGYNEQFF. The CDR3 DNA is TGTGCCAGCAGACGGAGAGGGTACAATGAGCAGTTCTTC.

The V and J genes are TRBV11-2 and TRBJ2-1; tentatively, D is TRBD1 (6 bases). Trimming took 4 bases from V and 7 from J, leaving 11 bases between them. Germline values: CDR1 SGHAT, CDR2 FQNNGV. The CDR3 covers 13 residues. CDR3 residues: CASSYPGVNEQFF. CDR3 sequence (DNA): TGTGCCAGCAGCTACCCAGGGGTGAATGAGCAGTTCTTC.

The table lists this clonotype with many counts. This rearrangement joins TRBV7-2 to TRBJ2-1, with a tentative D call TRBD1 (5 bases). Germline CDR1 and CDR2: SGHTA and FQGNSA. This CDR3 contains 13 residues. Trimming pared 5 bases from V and 6 bases from J, leaving 11 bases between. The CDR3 DNA follows: TGTGCCAGCAGCCGCGACAGTTTCAATGAGCAGTTCTTC. Translating gives CASSRDSFNEQFF.

This clonotype was counted ten times or more. V gene TRBV7-9 combines with J gene TRBJ1-1; D ambiguous. Trimming pared 4 bases from V and 5 bases from J, leaving 11 bases between. Germline V CDR1 and CDR2: SEHNR, FQNEAQ (reference sequence). The CDR3 contains 13 residues. CDR3 sequence: CASSSHLGTEAFF. CDR3 bases: TGTGCCAGCAGCTCACACCTGGGGACTGAAGCTTTCTTT.